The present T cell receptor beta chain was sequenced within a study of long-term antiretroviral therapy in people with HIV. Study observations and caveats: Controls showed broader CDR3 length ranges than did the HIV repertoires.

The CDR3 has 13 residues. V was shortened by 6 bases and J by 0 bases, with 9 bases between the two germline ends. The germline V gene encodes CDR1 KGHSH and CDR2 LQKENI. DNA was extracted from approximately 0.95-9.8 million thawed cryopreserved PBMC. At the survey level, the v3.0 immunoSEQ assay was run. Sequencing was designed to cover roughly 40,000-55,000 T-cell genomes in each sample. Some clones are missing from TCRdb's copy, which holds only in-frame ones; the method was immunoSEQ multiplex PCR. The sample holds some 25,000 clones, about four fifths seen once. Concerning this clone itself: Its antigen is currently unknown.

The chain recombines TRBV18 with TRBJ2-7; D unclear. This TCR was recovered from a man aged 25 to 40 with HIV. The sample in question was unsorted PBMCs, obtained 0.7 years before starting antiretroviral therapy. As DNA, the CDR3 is TGTGCCAGCTCCTGGGATCGCTCCTACGAGCAGTACTTC. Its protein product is CASSWDRSYEQYF.